These 24 T cell receptor beta chains came from one sample sequenced in a study of Ad26.COV2.S vaccination and SARS-CoV-2 variants (dated by TCRdb to the early 2020s). The library was made by the immunoSEQ multiplex PCR assay. Drawn from immuneACCESS, this table holds only the in-frame rearrangements with V and J called that TCRdb kept. Clones are partly lost; checked studies trace under half to an unresolved V gene and leave the rest unexplained. The sample contains roughly 320,000 clones, about nine tenths of them found a single time. More than 3% of the sample is in the top ten clones. The treatment or condition label of this sample denotes: around 19 received Ad26.COV2.S at low or high dose, single or two shots; several received placebo; per-sample allocation not given. For vaccine and placebo recipients, the sequenced repertoires came from samples collected on day 63 after the first injection.

Specimen: peripheral blood, collected in a trial of Ad26.COV2.S vaccine versus placebo. These TCRs come from a person between 18 and 60 years old who received the Ad26.COV2.S COVID-19 vaccine or a placebo.

This sequence joins TRBV18 and TRBJ1-1, with unresolved D. This CDR3 spans 13 amino acids. Per the germline V gene, CDR1 is KGHSH and CDR2 is LQKENI. V lost 3 bases and J lost 4, with 9 bases in between. CDR3 sequence: CASSPIEGTEAFF. The CDR3, as DNA: TGTGCCAGCTCACCTATTGAGGGCACTGAAGCTTTCTTT.

The chain joins TRBV7-8 to TRBJ2-3; 9 bases align to TRBD1. With 1 base clipped from V and 6 bases from J, the junction kept 5 bases outside the gene matches. The germline V gene encodes CDR1 SGHVS and CDR2 FQNEAQ. The CDR3 runs to 15 residues. The CDR3 coding sequence is TGTGCCAGCAGCTTAGGGACAGGGGTGGTGGATACGCAGTATTTT. Protein sequence: CASSLGTGVVDTQYF. Complete variable domain (other parts from reference TRBV7-8 and TRBJ2-3): GAGVSQSPRYKVAKRGQDVALRCDPISGHVSLFWYQQALGQGPEFLTYFQNEAQLDKSGLPSDRFFAERPEGSVSTLKIQRTQQEDSAVYLCASSLGTGVVDTQYFGPGTRLTVL.

Points on this clone: Other DNA variants within this sample encode the same CDR3. The chain couples TRBV14 to TRBJ1-6; a possible D gene is TRBD1 (5 bases). The germline V gene has CDR1 SGHDN and CDR2 FVKESK. The CDR3 totals 14 residues. V lost 0 bases and J 10 bases, leaving 10 bases between the germline ends. The CDR3 here is CASSQDQGDSPLHF. The DNA for the CDR3 is TGTGCCAGCAGCCAAGACCAGGGAGACTCACCCCTCCACTTT.

This chain connects TRBV13 to TRBJ2-5; 10 nucleotides align to TRBD1. Per germline, CDR1 PRHDT and CDR2 FYEKMQ (reference sequence). J was trimmed by 4 bases and V by 5 bases; bases with no gene match: 10. The CDR3 covers 16 residues. The CDR3 nucleotides read TGTGCCAGCAGCCTCATCTCCGGACAGGGGGGAGAGACCCAGTACTTC. Translating it yields CASSLISGQGGETQYF.

The chain links TRBV9 to TRBJ1-3, with unresolved D. The CDR3 covers 16 residues. Trimming stripped 0 bases from V and 0 bases from J, with 10 bases between. Germline V lookup: CDR1 SGDLS, CDR2 YYNGEE. CDR3 in amino acids: CASSVEWSVSGNTIYF. The CDR3 nucleotides are TGTGCCAGCAGCGTAGAGTGGTCTGTCTCTGGAAACACCATATATTTT.

This chain uses TRBV13 with TRBJ2-5, with 9 nucleotides matching TRBD1. The V gene end was trimmed by 2 bases and the J gene end by 5 bases; junction bases not matched to a gene: 6. The CDR3 sequence is 15 residues long. The V gene's germline CDR1 is PRHDT and CDR2 FYEKMQ (reference sequence). Here the CDR3 reads CASSLRTGDWETQYF. Written as DNA, the CDR3 is TGTGCCAGCAGCTTAAGGACAGGGGATTGGGAGACCCAGTACTTC.

The J gene is TRBJ2-7, the V gene TRBV18; the D gene is possibly TRBD2 (6 bases). Germline V gene sequence: CDR1 KGHSH, CDR2 LQKENI. The CDR3 has 14 amino acids. The V end lost 6 bases, the J end lost 2 bases, and 14 bases lay between the germline ends. CDR3 nucleotide sequence: TGTGCCAGCTCTCGCGGGACTGCCACCTACGAGCAGTACTTC. This codes for CASSRGTATYEQYF.

This rearrangement joins TRBV6-4 to TRBJ1-6, with 8 nucleotides matching TRBD1. Germline loops: CDR1 MRHNA, CDR2 SNTAGT. This CDR3 contains 13 residues. With V trimmed by 6 bases and J by 10 bases, 5 bases remained unmatched. This CDR3 is CASRAGGKSPLHF. Here the CDR3 DNA reads TGTGCCAGCAGGGCAGGGGGCAAATCACCCCTCCACTTT.

The genes are TRBV4-3 and TRBJ2-1, with a tentative D call TRBD1 (6 bases). Germline lookup yields CDR1 LGHNA and CDR2 YSLEER. The CDR3 length is 15 residues. V was shortened by 4 bases and J by 4 bases, with 14 bases between the two germline ends. The CDR3 nucleotides are TGCGCCAGCAGCCCTAGATGGACAGATTACAATGAGCAGTTCTTC. It is translated as CASSPRWTDYNEQFF.

This clone was observed a handful of times. This chain connects TRBV7-9 to TRBJ1-6; 11 bases are a match to TRBD1. The CDR3 loop spans 15 amino acids. CDR1 and CDR2 (germline): SEHNR, FQNEAQ (reference sequence). With 1 base clipped from V and 8 bases from J, the junction kept 1 base outside the gene matches. The DNA for the CDR3 is TGTGCCAGCAGCTTAGTGGGACAGGGGGATTCACCCCTCCACTTT. Translation gives CASSLVGQGDSPLHF.

This rearrangement joins TRBV18 to TRBJ2-1; tentative D call: TRBD1 (6 bases). Trimming removed 2 bases from V and 0 bases from J, with 14 bases in between. CDR1 and CDR2 from the germline V gene are KGHSH and LQKENI. The CDR3 length is 17 residues. CDR3 sequence (DNA): TGTGCCAGCTCACCATCGACAGGTCCTAGCTCCTACAATGAGCAGTTCTTC. It specifies CASSPSTGPSSYNEQFF.

V gene TRBV4-3 combines with J gene TRBJ1-6; D ambiguous. V dropped 1 base and J dropped 7 bases, with 11 bases sitting between them. The germline CDR1 and CDR2 sequences are LGHNA and YSLEER. This CDR3 comprises 15 residues. CDR3 in DNA: TGCGCCAGCAGCCAAGGTTTTTCGGGAAATTCACCCCTCCACTTT. Its translation is CASSQGFSGNSPLHF.

The chain joins TRBV3-1 (or the pseudogene TRBV3-2) to TRBJ1-1; D not certain. Trimming shortened V by 1 base and J by 2 bases, and 5 bases separated the two germline ends. Germline V lookup: CDR1 LGHDT, CDR2 YNNKEL (reference sequence). This CDR3 region has 13 residues. CDR3 bases: TGTGCCAGCAGCCAAGGAATAAACACTGAAGCTTTCTTT. This translates into CASSQGINTEAFF.

The rearrangement uses TRBV18 and TRBJ1-1, with D possibly TRBD1 on 5 matching bases. The germline V and J ends were trimmed by 3 bases and 7 bases, with 18 bases remaining between them. The CDR3 spans 15 residues. Looked up from germline, CDR1 is KGHSH and CDR2 is LQKENI. The CDR3 is CASSPVTQVGVEAFF. The DNA of the CDR3 is TGTGCCAGCTCACCGGTGACCCAGGTGGGGGTTGAAGCTTTCTTT. Full variable domain (missing parts from reference TRBV18 and TRBJ1-1): NAGVMQNPRHLVRRRGQEARLRCSPMKGHSHVYWYRQLPEEGLKFMVYLQKENIIDESGMPKERFSAEFPKEGPSILRIQQVVRGDSAAYFCASSPVTQVGVEAFFGQGTRLTVV.

The chain has TRBV18 and TRBJ2-3; tentative D call: TRBD2 (7 bases). The germline V gene encodes CDR1 KGHSH and CDR2 LQKENI. The CDR3 consists of 16 residues. V was cut by 1 base and J by 5 bases, with 16 bases left in between. In nucleotides, the CDR3 is TGTGCCAGCTCACCACAGGTACGGGGGGCTGAAGATACGCAGTATTTT. Translated, it gives CASSPQVRGAEDTQYF.

The chain recombines TRBV6-1 with TRBJ1-1; D is unclear. CDR3 length: 15 amino acids. V lost 3 bases and J 3 bases, leaving 14 bases between the germline ends. CDR1 is MNHNS and CDR2 is SASEGT in the germline V gene. For the CDR3, the DNA is TGTGCCAGCAGTGAGAGAGTCCCGGGATACACTGAAGCTTTCTTT. Amino acid sequence: CASSERVPGYTEAFF.

The V and J genes are TRBV3-1 (or the pseudogene TRBV3-2) and TRBJ1-2; 7 bases line up with TRBD1. Germline loops: CDR1 LGHDT, CDR2 YNNKEL (reference sequence). Germline trimming cut 1 base from V and 3 bases from J; bases unmatched to any gene: 8. CDR3 length: 16 amino acids. In DNA, the CDR3 is TGTGCCAGCAGCCAAGGGAAACCCGGGACAGACTATGGCTACACCTTC. Protein: CASSQGKPGTDYGYTF.

This chain uses TRBV15 with TRBJ1-6; D is ambiguous. This CDR3 comprises 19 residues. Trimming removed 2 bases from V and 0 bases from J, with 17 bases in between. Per the germline V gene, CDR1 is LNHNV and CDR2 is YYDKDF (reference sequence). The CDR3 DNA reads TGTGCCACCAGCAGATCGCCTGGTGGAGGGAACTCCTATAATTCACCCCTCCACTTT. It specifies CATSRSPGGGNSYNSPLHF.

This chain's CDR3 is CASSLLFRDNEQFF. The CDR3 nucleotides are TGTGCCAGCAGCCTACTTTTTCGGGACAATGAGCAGTTCTTC. The chain carries TRBV7-6 and TRBJ2-1; D is uncertain. This CDR3 comprises 14 residues. The germline V gene has CDR1 SGHVS and CDR2 FNYEAQ. Trimming cost V 5 bases and J 5 bases, with 13 bases left between them.

This chain joins TRBV6-5 and TRBJ1-1; 9 nucleotides align to TRBD1. Germline loops: CDR1 MNHEY, CDR2 SVGAGI. The CDR3 runs to 15 residues. The J segment lost 8 bases and the V segment lost 0 bases, leaving 7 bases of the junction unmatched. The CDR3 spells CASSYSYPGQGEAFF. Written as DNA, the CDR3 is TGTGCCAGCAGTTACTCTTACCCGGGACAGGGAGAAGCTTTCTTT.

The chain carries TRBV4-1 and TRBJ2-1, with no clear D. The CDR3 totals 13 residues. Trimming left V 4 bases short and J 5 bases short, with 9 bases between. Germline CDR1 MGHRA, CDR2 YSYEKL. CDR3: CASSPDNNNEQFF. CDR3 bases: TGCGCCAGCAGCCCTGATAACAACAATGAGCAGTTCTTC.

The chain uses TRBV3-1 (or the pseudogene TRBV3-2) and TRBJ1-3; weak D call: TRBD1 (5 bases). With 1 base removed from V and 4 bases from J, the gap between germline ends came to 11 bases. In germline, CDR1 is LGHDT, CDR2 YNNKEL (reference sequence). The CDR3 extends over 15 amino acids. This chain's CDR3 is CASSQVKGPGNTIYF. The CDR3 DNA is TGTGCCAGCAGCCAAGTGAAGGGGCCCGGAAACACCATATATTTT.

This rearrangement joins TRBV2 to TRBJ2-2, with TRBD1 as a possible D gene (6 bases). The CDR3 consists of 13 residues. Per germline, CDR1 SNHLY and CDR2 FYNNEI. The V end was cut by 7 bases, the J end by 4 bases, with 10 bases between. The CDR3 here is CASTQGRTGELFF. The CDR3 coding sequence is TGTGCCAGCACCCAGGGGCGCACCGGGGAGCTGTTTTTT.

The chain uses TRBV6-4 and TRBJ2-7, with 9 bases identical to TRBD1. This CDR3 spans 11 amino acids. Unmatched junction bases numbered 3, after V lost 8 bases and J lost 7 bases. Per germline, CDR1 MRHNA and CDR2 SNTAGT. The CDR3, as DNA: TGTGCCAGCGGTGGGACAGGGGAGCAGTACTTC. Translated, it gives CASGGTGEQYF.